The TCR beta chain described here comes from a study of blood T cell repertoires in COVID-19. Study in general: There were acute and convalescent COVID-19 samples, and they came from the United States, Italy and Spain. T cells, B-cell-depleted T cells, or PBMCs provided the cDNA or gDNA that served as material.

Method: immunoSEQ multiplex PCR; TCRdb's copy keeps in-frame clones and lacks some. The sample carries 70,000 or so clones, roughly 87% recorded once. This CDR3 spans 17 amino acids. V was pared by 3 bases and J by 9 bases, with 23 bases between. From germline, CDR1 is LNHDA and CDR2 SQIVND (reference sequence). The chain is built from TRBV19 and TRBJ1-4, with D tentatively TRBD1 (5 bases). The receptor comes from a woman aged 18 to 35 with acute or convalescent COVID-19. What was sequenced was peripheral blood. This chain's CDR3 is CASSIGGGAESDKKLFF. Written as DNA, the CDR3 is TGTGCCAGTAGTATTGGTGGAGGGGCGGAGAGTGATAAAAAACTGTTTTTT.